The sequence of this T cell receptor (beta chain) was determined in a study of PD-1 blockade in classical Hodgkin lymphoma (dated by TCRdb to about 2020). Concerning the study at large: Nivolumab dosing was 3 mg/kg intravenously every 2 weeks, continuing until either disease progression or unacceptable toxicity. To define a peripheral blood immune signature of response to PD-1 blockade in classical Hodgkin lymphoma, the study combined TCR beta sequencing with CyTOF.

The Qiagen DNeasy kit was used to extract genomic DNA from unsorted PBMCs and from the negatively selected CD4+ and CD8+ fractions. Amplification of TCR beta CDR3 regions was done by immunoSEQ multiplex PCR with primers that anneal to V and J segments. A synthetic immune receptor repertoire was used to minimize amplification bias, and remaining bias was computationally removed after sequencing. Per the source publication's procedure: Custom Python scripts were used to quantify repertoire diversity as the Shannon entropy index. The unsorted, CD4+ and CD8+ repertoires were each analyzed separately, with the exception of combined analyses, where CD4+ and CD8+ sequences were merged in silico. A clone counted as expanded when the clone's frequency after treatment rose at least 2-fold relative to C1D1, and clones undetected at baseline were given a pseudocount of 0.5. Clones with 0 or 1 copy at C1D1 were classified as singleton clones, and clones with 2 or more copies were classified as non-singleton clones. Clones expanded in unsorted samples were assigned a CD4+, CD8+ or unknown annotation through matching of protein sequences in sorted samples from the same patient. Wilcoxon tests on paired samples were used to test diversity changes from C1D1 to C4D1. Not all clones reach the TCRdb copy of this immuneACCESS table, which keeps in-frame sequences only. Checked studies attribute under half of the gap to unresolved V genes and leave the rest unexplained. The D gene and trimming were derived from the DNA, and the V and J assignments and clone size from that table. Recorded for this sample are 35,000 to 45,000 clones; 71% of them occurred a single time. The top ten clonotypes cover 3% of the sample.

With respect to this clone: The antigen it recognizes is unknown. No qualities accompany the bases; no much larger clone lies one base away.

Read against the paper, the sample's time point label means: cycle 1 day 1 (C1D1), immediately before nivolumab initiation. All trial patients had relapsed after autologous stem cell transplantation, with cohorts A, B and C differing in prior brentuximab vedotin exposure. A total of 50 to 70 patients with relapsed/refractory classical Hodgkin lymphoma made up the trial cohort, and each patient's best overall response was complete response, partial response or progressive disease. Single-agent nivolumab was administered to trial patients in the multi-cohort phase II CheckMate 205 trial. An independent review committee assessed best overall response using the 2007 International Working Group response criteria. Trial PBMCs were collected immediately before nivolumab initiation (C1D1) and during therapy at cycle 2 day 1 and cycle 4 day 1. Peripheral blood was collected in 8 mL Vacutainer Cell Preparation Tubes, from which PBMCs were isolated by centrifugation and then cryopreserved.

The full study reports these points: The study was restricted to a single clinical trial cohort, and the causes of repertoire differences, possibly disease activity or prior therapy, were left undefined. Newly diagnosed patients were reported to have lower baseline TCR diversity than healthy donors, and relapsed/refractory patients were reported to have lower baseline TCR diversity still. Among trial patients, those achieving complete response had baseline diversity similar to that of newly diagnosed patients, while diversity was significantly lower in partial responders and progressors. Lower diversity was observed in patients in whom nivolumab was started less than 1 year after ASCT, and these patients were excluded from later analyses so that confounding by immune reconstitution would be avoided. CD4+ but not CD8+ TCR diversity rose significantly by C4D1 (p=0.0027 vs p=0.16), most apparent in complete responders (p=0.02).

The sample here was peripheral blood mononuclear cells (PBMCs), taken at baseline. The origin of this receptor is a human donor with classical Hodgkin lymphoma.

The CDR3 protein: CASSQDLDSYEQYF. The sequence in DNA is TGCGCCAGCAGCCAAGATCTGGACTCCTACGAGCAGTACTTC. In this chain, TRBV4-3 is recombined with TRBJ2-7; the D gene is not confidently resolved. Its CDR3 holds 14 amino acids, cysteine through phenylalanine. CDR3 DNA only is kept here, 42 bases in frame from base 1. CDR1 is given as LGHNA and CDR2 as YSLEER, both from the germline V gene. V is clipped by 0 bases and J by 0 bases, and the sequence between their germline boundaries is 6 bases long.